These 3 T cell receptor beta chains were sequenced from one sample in a study of blood T cells in healthy people across ages. A second PCR of 7 to 11 cycles used a sample-barcoded 5' primer and a J-beta primer mix. From the 5' RACE reads, TCRdb called clonotypes with MiXCR, one entry per CDR3 protein. This repertoire shows some 1.6 million distinct CDR3 sequences, roughly 32% found once; its top ten account for approximately 11%. Sequencing used blood. These receptors originate from a woman aged 25-40 years in good health.

The DNA of the CDR3 is TGTGCCTACAGGGAGTTAAGGGCCTACGAGCAGTACTTC. This gives the protein CAYRELRAYEQYF. This chain connects TRBV6-1 to TRBJ2-7, with D possibly matching TRBD1 (6 bases). V was trimmed by 11 bases and J by 2 bases, leaving 16 bases between them. CDR1 and CDR2 from the germline V gene are MNHNS and SASEGT. CDR3 length equals 13 residues.

The chain uses TRBV2 and TRBJ2-1, with TRBD1 identical over 9 bases. Germline V gene lookup returns CDR1 SNHLY and CDR2 FYNNEI. V was pared by 3 bases and J by 7 bases, with 1 base of the junction left unmatched. The CDR3 spans 13 residues. The CDR3 nucleotides read TGTGCCAGCAGTGAGACAGGGGGGAATGAGCAGTTCTTC. This codes for CASSETGGNEQFF.

The J gene is TRBJ2-7, the V gene TRBV7-9; maybe TRBD2 (5 bases). The CDR3 extends over 14 amino acids. Germline V gene lookup returns CDR1 SEHNR and CDR2 FQNEAQ (reference sequence). V was trimmed by 2 bases and J by 6 bases, leaving 14 bases between them. The DNA for the CDR3 is TGTGCCAGCAGCTTAACTGAGCGGCCCTCCGAGCAGTACTTC. It yields the protein CASSLTERPSEQYF.